These 14 T cell receptor beta chains share one sample of origin, sequenced in a study of T cell responses to AZD1222 COVID-19 vaccine. TCRdb's table, derived via immunoSEQ multiplex PCR, lists solely in-frame clones and lacks some. The data hold roughly 160,000 clones, with less than 95% observed a single time. The input for sequencing was peripheral blood, taken on day 0 of AZD1222 vaccination. The receptors were sampled from an adult in good health.

The J gene is TRBJ1-2, the V gene TRBV7-9; D unresolved. Germline assignment: CDR1 SEHNR and CDR2 FQNEAQ (reference sequence). The CDR3 consists of 12 residues. The V and J ends lost 4 bases and 8 bases respectively, with 11 bases between them. CDR3 sequence reads: CASSSNEKGYTF. CDR3 coding DNA: TGTGCCAGCAGCTCGAATGAGAAAGGCTACACCTTC.

The V and J genes are TRBV6-5 and TRBJ2-6; D is uncertain. Trimming removed 5 bases at V and 1 base at J, with 9 bases between. CDR1 and CDR2 from the germline V gene are MNHEY and SVGAGI. CDR3 length: 15 residues. CDR3 in DNA: TGTGCCAGCAGTCCACACCTATCTGGGGCCAACGTCCTGACTTTC. Translated, it gives CASSPHLSGANVLTF.

This chain joins TRBV5-1 and TRBJ1-5, with D perhaps matching TRBD1 (6 bases). Trimming took 0 bases from V and 4 from J, leaving 8 bases between them. This CDR3 comprises 14 residues. CDR1 is SGHRS and CDR2 is YFSETQ in the germline V gene. The CDR3 DNA is TGCGCCAGCAGCTTGGGGACAGCTAATCAGCCCCAGCATTTT. Protein sequence: CASSLGTANQPQHF.

The chain has TRBV7-9 and TRBJ1-1, with D possibly being TRBD1 (6 bases). The CDR3 is 12 residues long. The V end lost 5 bases, the J end lost 11 bases, and 15 bases lay between the germline ends. Germline V gives CDR1 SEHNR, CDR2 FQNEAQ (reference sequence). This chain's CDR3 is CASSVKQGGAFF. In DNA form, the CDR3 reads TGTGCCAGCAGCGTCAAACAGGGAGGCGCTTTCTTT.

The rearrangement links TRBV6-2 or TRBV6-3 to TRBJ1-3; maybe TRBD1 (6 bases). Germline V gene sequence: CDR1 MNHEY, CDR2 SVGEGT. The CDR3 loop spans 16 amino acids. V shed 5 bases and J shed 5 bases, with 19 bases lying between them. CDR3 in amino acids: CASSPQTGTRRNTIYF. Here the CDR3 DNA reads TGTGCCAGCAGTCCCCAAACCGGGACACGAAGAAACACCATATATTTT.

The J gene is TRBJ2-1, the V gene TRBV21-1; the listed D gene, TRBD2, was not tested against the DNA. TRBV21-1 is marked as a pseudogene. The CDR3 has 15 amino acids. CDR3 amino acids: CASSSQERGYNEQFF. As DNA, the CDR3 is TGTGCCAGCAGCAGTCAAGAGCGGGGCTACAATGAGCAGTTCTTC.

This rearrangement joins TRBV5-1 to TRBJ2-5, with 10 bases matching TRBD1. V lost 3 bases to trimming and J lost 2 bases; unmatched junction nucleotides: 1. CDR1 SGHRS and CDR2 YFSETQ come from the germline V gene. This CDR3 has 14 amino acids. CDR3 loop: CASSWGQGQETQYF. The CDR3 coding sequence is TGCGCCAGCAGCTGGGGACAGGGGCAAGAGACCCAGTACTTC.

V and J are TRBV24-1 and TRBJ1-5; no clear D gene. V was clipped by 3 bases and J by 5 bases, with 13 bases between them. Germline values: CDR1 KGHDR, CDR2 SFDVKD. The CDR3 covers 15 residues. CDR3 amino acids: CATSDNQISHQPQHF. CDR3 nucleotide sequence: TGTGCCACCAGTGATAACCAGATTTCCCATCAGCCCCAGCATTTT.

V gene TRBV7-2 combines with J gene TRBJ1-1, with D possibly being TRBD1 (5 bases). Trimming shortened V by 2 bases and J by 4 bases, and 20 bases separated the two germline ends. Germline V CDR1 and CDR2: SGHTA, FQGNSA. There are 17 residues in the CDR3. The CDR3 loop is CASSLHRDAGRSTEAFF. The DNA for the CDR3 is TGTGCCAGCAGCTTACACCGGGACGCCGGGCGTTCCACTGAAGCTTTCTTT.

The chain uses TRBV10-3 and TRBJ2-5; the D call may be TRBD1 or TRBD2 (6 bases each). This CDR3 spans 16 amino acids. The germline gives CDR1 ENHRY, CDR2 SYGVKD. The germline V and J ends were trimmed by 6 bases and 5 bases, with 22 bases remaining between them. The CDR3 region has the DNA TGTGCCATCAGCGATAAGTGGGGGGCTAGAGTCGAGACCCAGTACTTC. Protein: CAISDKWGARVETQYF.

This chain joins TRBV18 and TRBJ2-3, with D unresolved. The V end lost 3 bases, the J end lost 3 bases, and 10 bases lay between the germline ends. Per germline, CDR1 KGHSH and CDR2 LQKENI. This CDR3 spans 14 amino acids. Here the CDR3 reads CASSPWQSTDTQYF. The CDR3 coding sequence is TGTGCCAGCTCACCTTGGCAGAGTACAGATACGCAGTATTTT.

The rearrangement joins TRBV6-5 to TRBJ1-5; 9 nucleotides agree with TRBD1. The CDR3 consists of 14 residues. Germline V gene data show CDR1 as MNHEY and CDR2 as SVGAGI. The junction had 4 bases not matched to a gene; V was cut back by 6 bases and J by 4 bases. The DNA for the CDR3 is TGTGCCAGCAGCCCCGGGACAGGGAATCAGCCCCAGCATTTT. This translates into CASSPGTGNQPQHF.

The chain employs TRBV28 and TRBJ2-7; D ambiguous. This CDR3 region has 11 residues. Germline V lookup: CDR1 MDHEN, CDR2 SYDVKM. Trimming cost V 2 bases and J 4 bases, with 3 bases left between them. CDR3 amino acids: CASSLEYEQYF. The CDR3 coding sequence is TGTGCCAGCAGTTTAGAGTACGAGCAGTACTTC.

The chain carries TRBV11-3 and TRBJ2-3; D unclear. In germline, CDR1 is SGHNT, CDR2 YENEEA. There are 17 residues in the CDR3. V lost 1 base, J lost 0 bases, and 14 bases lay in between. The CDR3, as DNA: TGTGCCAGCAGCTTAGCATCATCCGACCTTAGCACAGATACGCAGTATTTT. It codes for CASSLASSDLSTDTQYF.